These 20 T cell receptor beta chains originate from one sample sequenced in a study of OX40 agonist ivuxolimab in advanced cancers. TCRdb keeps only in-frame clones here, not all; method: immunoSEQ multiplex PCR. Here the sample spans approximately 6,000 clones, 81% being singletons. The sequencing here drew on CD4+ or CD8+ T cells sorted from blood, taken in a trial of the OX40 agonist ivuxolimab. These receptors were obtained from an adult with an advanced solid tumor such as melanoma, head and neck, liver or kidney cancer.

CDR3 sequence: CASSYSTGQNEKLFF. DNA for the CDR3: TGTGCCAGCAGTTACTCGACAGGTCAAAATGAAAAACTGTTTTTT. This rearrangement joins TRBV6-5 to TRBJ1-4; D is perhaps TRBD1 (6 bases). The CDR3 has 15 amino acids. Looked up from germline, CDR1 is MNHEY and CDR2 is SVGAGI. Trimming removed 0 bases from V and 5 bases from J, with 10 bases in between.

The gene calls are TRBV7-9 and TRBJ2-3; D is uncertain. The CDR3 runs 12 residues. Trimming took 0 bases from V and 3 from J, leaving 1 base between them. Germline V gene sequence: CDR1 SEHNR, CDR2 FQNEAQ (reference sequence). The CDR3 DNA sequence: TGTGCCAGCAGCTTAGCGACAGATACGCAGTATTTT. Translating it yields CASSLATDTQYF.

This sequence joins TRBV9 and TRBJ2-4; 7 bases match TRBD1. The length of the CDR3 is 16 residues. V shed 3 bases and J 0 bases; nucleotides not matched to a gene: 6. Per germline, CDR1 SGDLS and CDR2 YYNGEE. CDR3 sequence (DNA): TGTGCCAGCAGCGCCAATACAGGGGAAGCCAAAAACATTCAGTACTTC. Its protein is CASSANTGEAKNIQYF. Combining the CDR3 with reference TRBV9 and TRBJ2-4 gives the whole variable domain DSGVTQTPKHLITATGQRVTLRCSPRSGDLSVYWYQQSLDQGLQFLIQYYNGEERAKGNILERFSAQQFPDLHSELNLSSLELGDSALYFCASSANTGEAKNIQYFGAGTRLSVL.

The genes are TRBV27 and TRBJ2-2; D possibly uses TRBD1 or TRBD2 (5 bases each). Trimming shortened V by 2 bases and J by 1 base, and 11 bases separated the two germline ends. The CDR3 totals 16 residues. Germline loops: CDR1 MNHEY, CDR2 SMNVEV (reference sequence). CDR3 bases: TGTGCCAGCAGTTTAGGGACCAGACTGAACACCGGGGAGCTGTTTTTT. Amino acid sequence: CASSLGTRLNTGELFF.

A note on this clone: At one end the junction does not follow the germline gene, possibly because of a read error. The genes are TRBV2 and TRBJ2-1, with 8 bases lining up with TRBD1. The germline CDR1 and CDR2 sequences are SNHLY and FYNNEI. This CDR3 comprises 15 residues. The CDR3: CASREGTGSYNEQFF. The CDR3, as DNA: TGTGCCAGCAGGGAAGGGACAGGCTCCTACAATGAGCAGTTCTTC.

The rearrangement joins TRBV7-9 to TRBJ1-2; D gene uncertain. The CDR3 has 14 amino acids. Per the germline V gene, CDR1 is SEHNR and CDR2 is FQNEAQ (reference sequence). The V and J ends lost 1 base and 8 bases respectively, with 14 bases between them. The CDR3 DNA reads as TGTGCCAGCAGCTTAGGTCCCAGAATAGAGGGCTACACCTTC. It encodes CASSLGPRIEGYTF. Using reference TRBV7-9 and TRBJ1-2 for the parts outside the CDR3, the full variable domain is DTGVSQNPRHKITKRGQNVTFRCDPISEHNRLYWYRQTLGQGPEFLTYFQNEAQLEKSRLLSDRFSAERPKGSFSTLEIQRTEQGDSAMYLCASSLGPRIEGYTFGSGTRLTVV.

This clone appeared once. The chain couples TRBV27 to TRBJ1-1, with D perhaps TRBD1 (6 bases). Trimming cost V 7 bases and J 0 bases, with 9 bases left between them. Germline CDR1 reads MNHEY; CDR2 reads SMNVEV (reference sequence). The CDR3 sequence is 13 residues long. The CDR3 DNA reads TGTGCCAGCAAGGGGGAGGTGAACACTGAAGCTTTCTTT. Translation gives CASKGEVNTEAFF.

The chain carries TRBV25-1 and TRBJ2-7; TRBD2 matches at 8 bases. The germline V gene has CDR1 MGHDK and CDR2 SYGVNS. The CDR3 extends over 16 amino acids. V lost 1 base to trimming and J lost 5 bases; unmatched junction nucleotides: 10. CDR3 DNA sequence: TGTGCCAGCAGTGAATTACCAGCGGGAGCCATTAACGAGCAGTACTTC. Amino acid sequence: CASSELPAGAINEQYF.

The sample holds a few counts of this clone. The gene calls are TRBV6-1 and TRBJ1-1; no clear D gene. The CDR3 consists of 13 residues. The V end was cut by 4 bases, the J end by 5 bases, with 11 bases between. CDR1 is MNHNS and CDR2 is SASEGT in the germline V gene. This CDR3 reads CASSAWRETEAFF. The CDR3 coding sequence is TGTGCCAGCAGTGCATGGAGGGAAACTGAAGCTTTCTTT.

The chain uses TRBV11-2 and TRBJ2-2; D gene uncertain. CDR3 length: 12 residues. Germline CDR1 is SGHAT and CDR2 is FQNNGV. V was trimmed by 5 bases and J by 10 bases, leaving 11 bases between them. The CDR3 loop reads CASSRAPVELFF. CDR3 coding DNA: TGTGCCAGCAGCCGAGCCCCCGTGGAGCTGTTTTTT.

The chain recombines TRBV29-1 with TRBJ2-6; TRBD1 agrees at 8 bases. This CDR3 is built from 15 residues. J lost 1 base, V lost 4 bases, and 3 bases had no gene match. Germline V CDR1 and CDR2: SQVTM, ANQGSEA. This CDR3 reads CSVAGTGSGANVLTF. The DNA of the CDR3 is TGCAGCGTTGCCGGGACAGGTTCTGGGGCCAACGTCCTGACTTTC. The full variable domain, in which reference TRBV29-1 and TRBJ2-6 provide the parts outside the CDR3, is SAVISQKPSRDICQRGTSLTIQCQVDSQVTMMFWYRQQPGQSLTLIATANQGSEATYESGFVIDKFPISRPNLTFSTLTVSNMSPEDSSIYLCSVAGTGSGANVLTFGAGSRLTVL.

CDR3 sequence reads: CASSESKNTEAFF. The CDR3, as DNA: TGCGCCAGCAGTGAGTCGAAGAACACTGAAGCTTTCTTT. This sequence joins TRBV10-1 and TRBJ1-1; the D is unclear. The CDR3 totals 13 residues. V lost 0 bases to trimming and J lost 1 base, with 3 bases between them. CDR1 WNHNN and CDR2 SYGVQD come from the germline V gene (reference sequence).

DNA of the CDR3: TGTGCCAGCAGTTACCCATTAGGGCCCGTGAGCACAGATACGCAGTATTTT. Protein sequence: CASSYPLGPVSTDTQYF. The chain links TRBV6-7 to TRBJ2-3; D call uncertain. TRBV6-7 is annotated as an ORF whose role is uncertain. V was pared by 2 bases and J by 0 bases, with 15 bases between. The CDR3 extends over 17 amino acids.

This clone was detected once. The V and J genes are TRBV10-3 and TRBJ1-5; 7 bases line up with TRBD1. Trimming at V came to 10 bases and at J to 2 bases, leaving 5 bases not matched to a gene. CDR3 length: 13 residues. The germline V gene has CDR1 ENHRY and CDR2 SYGVKD. CDR3 in amino acids: CASQGEGNQPQHF. CDR3 DNA: TGTGCCAGCCAGGGGGAGGGCAATCAGCCCCAGCATTTT.

This chain links TRBV6-1 with TRBJ2-7; 7 bases match TRBD1. The junction had 1 base not matched to a gene; V was cut back by 8 bases and J by 0 bases. The CDR3 totals 12 residues. The germline gives CDR1 MNHNS, CDR2 SASEGT. In DNA form, the CDR3 reads TGTGCCAGCGGGACAGTCTCCTACGAGCAGTACTTC. Translated: CASGTVSYEQYF.

The chain carries TRBV5-1 and TRBJ1-1; 9 nucleotides agree with TRBD1. The V gene's germline CDR1 is SGHRS and CDR2 YFSETQ. The CDR3 consists of 16 residues. V lost 4 bases to trimming and J lost 7 bases; unmatched junction nucleotides: 14. CDR3 region: CASSPRPGQGNNEAFF. The CDR3 DNA sequence: TGCGCCAGCAGCCCTCGCCCGGGACAGGGTAATAATGAAGCTTTCTTT.

The V call is TRBV6-5, the J call TRBJ2-7; D unclear. Germline CDR1 reads MNHEY; CDR2 reads SVGAGI. This CDR3 comprises 13 residues. Between the trimmed V and J ends, which lost 5 bases and 3 bases, there was a span of 11 bases. The CDR3 is CASSREQHYEQYF. The CDR3 DNA sequence: TGTGCCAGCAGTAGGGAACAGCACTACGAGCAGTACTTC.

The chain employs TRBV27 and TRBJ2-6, with D unclear. The CDR3 runs 14 residues. The V end lost 6 bases, the J end lost 0 bases, and 6 bases lay between the germline ends. Germline V CDR1 and CDR2: MNHEY, SMNVEV (reference sequence). The CDR3 nucleotides read TGTGCCAGCAGCACAAGCTCTGGGGCCAACGTCCTGACTTTC. Its protein is CASSTSSGANVLTF.

This rearrangement joins TRBV6-5 to TRBJ1-5; D not resolved. This CDR3 has 15 residues. The V gene lost 5 bases and the J gene lost 3 bases, with 14 bases spanning the gap. The germline V gene encodes CDR1 MNHEY and CDR2 SVGAGI. The DNA for the CDR3 is TGTGCCAGCAGTCCTGAAAGCGGCGACAATCAGCCCCAGCATTTT. As protein: CASSPESGDNQPQHF.

The chain links TRBV6-5 to TRBJ2-1; TRBD2 aligns across 7 bases. Looked up from germline, CDR1 is MNHEY and CDR2 is SVGAGI. The CDR3 runs 14 residues. V shed 6 bases and J 4 bases; nucleotides not matched to a gene: 6. The CDR3 DNA is TGTGCCAGCAGCTGGAGCGGGGAGTACAATGAGCAGTTCTTC. Translation gives CASSWSGEYNEQFF.